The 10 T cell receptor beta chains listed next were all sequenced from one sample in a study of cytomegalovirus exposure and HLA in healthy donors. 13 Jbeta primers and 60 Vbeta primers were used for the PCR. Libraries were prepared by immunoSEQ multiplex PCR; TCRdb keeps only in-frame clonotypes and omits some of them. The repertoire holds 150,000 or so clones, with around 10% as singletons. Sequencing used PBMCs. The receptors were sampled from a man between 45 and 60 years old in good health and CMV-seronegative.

The chain's CDR3 is CASSYSGQPSYEQYF. CDR3 nucleotide sequence: TGTGCCAGCAGTTACTCGGGACAGCCGTCCTACGAGCAGTACTTC. The chain has TRBV6-5 and TRBJ2-7, with 7 bases aligning to TRBD1. This CDR3 spans 15 amino acids. V lost 0 bases and J lost 1; bases outside the gene matches: 3. Germline-derived CDR1 and CDR2 are MNHEY and SVGAGI.

The DNA of the CDR3 is TGTGCCAGCAGTTACTCTAGGGGCGACCCTATTGGCTACACCTTC. Translated: CASSYSRGDPIGYTF. The chain joins TRBV6-5 to TRBJ1-2; TRBD1 is a possible D gene (5 bases). The V end was cut by 0 bases, the J end by 7 bases, with 15 bases between. Germline loops: CDR1 MNHEY, CDR2 SVGAGI. The CDR3 runs 15 residues.

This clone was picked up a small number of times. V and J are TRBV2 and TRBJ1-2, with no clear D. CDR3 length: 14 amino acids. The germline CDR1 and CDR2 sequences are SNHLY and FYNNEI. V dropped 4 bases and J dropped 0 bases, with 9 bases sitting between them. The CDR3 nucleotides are TGTGCCAGCAGTGGCAGCGCCTCTAACTATGGCTACACCTTC. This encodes CASSGSASNYGYTF.

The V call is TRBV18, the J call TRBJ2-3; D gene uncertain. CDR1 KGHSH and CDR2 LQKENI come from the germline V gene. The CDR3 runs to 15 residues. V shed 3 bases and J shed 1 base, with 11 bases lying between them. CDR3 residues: CASSPASLGTDTQYF. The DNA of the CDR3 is TGTGCCAGCTCACCGGCCTCCTTGGGCACAGATACGCAGTATTTT.

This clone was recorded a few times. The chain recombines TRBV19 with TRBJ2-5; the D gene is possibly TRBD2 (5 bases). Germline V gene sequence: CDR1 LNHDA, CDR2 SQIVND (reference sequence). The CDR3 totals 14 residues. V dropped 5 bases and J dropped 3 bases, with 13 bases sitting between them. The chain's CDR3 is CASSGGGREETQYF. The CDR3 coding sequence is TGTGCCAGTAGTGGAGGAGGAAGAGAAGAGACCCAGTACTTC.

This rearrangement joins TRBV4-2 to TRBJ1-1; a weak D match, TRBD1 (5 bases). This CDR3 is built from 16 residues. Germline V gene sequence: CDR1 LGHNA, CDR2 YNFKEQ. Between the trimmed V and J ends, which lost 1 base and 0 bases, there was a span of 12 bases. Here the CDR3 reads CASSQAGGPMNTEAFF. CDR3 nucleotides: TGTGCCAGCAGCCAAGCGGGGGGACCTATGAACACTGAAGCTTTCTTT.

This CDR3 is CASRRWEGRDTEAFF. The CDR3, as DNA: TGTGCCAGCAGAAGGTGGGAGGGGCGGGACACTGAAGCTTTCTTT. The chain recombines TRBV7-8 with TRBJ1-1; tentatively, D is TRBD1 (5 bases). Germline lookup yields CDR1 SGHVS and CDR2 FQNEAQ. The ends were cut back, 6 bases at V and 3 bases at J, with 17 bases in the middle. The CDR3 spans 15 residues.

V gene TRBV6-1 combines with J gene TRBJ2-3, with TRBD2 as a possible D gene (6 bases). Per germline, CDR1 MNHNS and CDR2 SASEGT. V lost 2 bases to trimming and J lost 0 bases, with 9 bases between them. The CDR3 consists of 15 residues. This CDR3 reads CASSETSLSTDTQYF. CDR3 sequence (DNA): TGTGCCAGCAGTGAAACTAGCCTCAGCACAGATACGCAGTATTTT.

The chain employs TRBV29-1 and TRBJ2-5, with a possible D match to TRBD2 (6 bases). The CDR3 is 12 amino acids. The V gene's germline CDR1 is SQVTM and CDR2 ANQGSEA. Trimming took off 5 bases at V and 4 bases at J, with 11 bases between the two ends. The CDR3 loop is CSVYRGGETQYF. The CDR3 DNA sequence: TGCAGCGTTTACCGGGGAGGAGAGACCCAGTACTTC. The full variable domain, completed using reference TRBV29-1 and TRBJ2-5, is SAVISQKPSRDICQRGTSLTIQCQVDSQVTMMFWYRQQPGQSLTLIATANQGSEATYESGFVIDKFPISRPNLTFSTLTVSNMSPEDSSIYLCSVYRGGETQYFGPGTRLLVL.

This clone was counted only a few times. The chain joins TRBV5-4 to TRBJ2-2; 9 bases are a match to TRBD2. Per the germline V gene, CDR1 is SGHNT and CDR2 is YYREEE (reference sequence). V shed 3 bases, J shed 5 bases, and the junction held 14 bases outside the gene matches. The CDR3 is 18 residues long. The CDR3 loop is CASSSGPYSGRGTGELFF. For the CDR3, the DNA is TGTGCCAGCAGCTCGGGCCCCTATAGCGGGAGAGGAACCGGGGAGCTGTTTTTT.